This TCR beta chain emerged from a study of blood T cell repertoires in COVID-19. Sequencing was performed with immunoSEQ multiplex PCR; in TCRdb, only in-frame clones are kept and a portion is missing. In the table there are 40,000 to 45,000 clones, about 83% of which are singletons. The sequence derives from a man in his forties or fifties with COVID-19, enrolled during active disease. The sample comprised peripheral blood.

CDR3 protein: CAHSDSSTDTQYF. The CDR3 DNA follows: TGTGCCCACTCAGACTCTAGCACAGATACGCAGTATTTT. The chain combines TRBV28 with TRBJ2-3; D is unclear. V was cut by 11 bases and J by 0 bases, with 12 bases left in between. The germline V gene encodes CDR1 MDHEN and CDR2 SYDVKM. This CDR3 has 13 amino acids.